This T cell receptor beta chain was profiled in a study of regulatory T cells in long-lasting Graves disease. The study's findings and limits: Newly diagnosed patients shared about a thousand public clonotypes; persistent patients shared about 2,700.

Many counts were recorded for this clonotype. Its antigen is unidentified. Time point indicated: persistent/refractory GD, antithyroid drugs over 5 years with positive TRAb. Scientists built the TCR library using RNA that was extracted from PBMCs. Peripheral blood, at 7.5 to 9 milliliters, went into EDTA tubes. According to the study, TCR beta libraries were built with iRepertoire HTBI primers and CDR3-region Arm-PCR. MiXCR, applied by TCRdb to the multiplex PCR reads, yields one record per CDR3 protein. The sample carries about 470,000 distinct CDR3 sequences, 20% to 25% recorded once. The sequence was collected from a female donor with Graves disease. Here the sequenced sample was peripheral blood mononuclear cells (PBMCs), taken when the disease was refractory, from a patient treated with antithyroid drugs.

For the CDR3, the DNA is TGCGCCAGCAGCTTGGCTCCAGGGACGAACACTGAAGCTTTCTTT. Its protein is CASSLAPGTNTEAFF. The chain links TRBV5-1 to TRBJ1-1; D is perhaps TRBD1 (5 bases). This CDR3 is 15 amino acids long. Per germline, CDR1 SGHRS and CDR2 YFSETQ. The V and J ends lost 0 bases and 1 base respectively, with 10 bases between them. Full variable domain (rest looked up from reference TRBV5-1 and TRBJ1-1): KAGVTQTPRYLIKTRGQQVTLSCSPISGHRSVSWYQQTPGQGLQFLFEYFSETQRNKGNFPGRFSGRQFSNSRSEMNVSTLELGDSALYLCASSLAPGTNTEAFFGQGTRLTVV.